This T cell receptor (beta chain) was recorded in a study of CD8 T cells in ankylosing spondylitis. The study, taken as a whole, reports: Apparently characteristic of ankylosing spondylitis blood was a TCR beta motif (fewer than 10 highly homologous variants).

This clonotype has just a few counts. As yet, its antigen is unknown. TCRdb used MiXCR to reprocess the 5' RACE reads, holding one entry per CDR3 protein. Counted here are almost 250,000 distinct CDR3 sequences, under 35% occurring once; the ten biggest clones make up about 4.2%. V was pared by 0 bases and J by 2 bases, with 9 bases between. The CDR3 runs to 14 residues. Germline V lookup: CDR1 SGHRS, CDR2 YFSETQ. This clonotype was sampled from a male donor with ankylosing spondylitis or in good health (not recorded which). The sequenced material came from blood, either unsorted or a sorted T cell fraction (not recorded which). The chain joins TRBV5-1 to TRBJ2-7, with no clear D. The DNA for the CDR3 is TGCGCCAGCAGCTTGGAGGGCAAAACCTACGAGCAGTACTTC. Its protein is CASSLEGKTYEQYF. Filled out from reference TRBV5-1 and TRBJ2-7, the complete variable domain reads KAGVTQTPRYLIKTRGQQVTLSCSPISGHRSVSWYQQTPGQGLQFLFEYFSETQRNKGNFPGRFSGRQFSNSRSEMNVSTLELGDSALYLCASSLEGKTYEQYFGPGTRLTVT.